The rows below give T cell receptor beta chains drawn from one sample of a study of quantifying T cell responses using KT2 cells. TCRdb reprocessed the UMI-ligation and nested PCR reads via MiXCR and lists one record per CDR3 protein. The table shows 31,000 or so distinct CDR3 sequences, with about 9.4% occurring only once. The sample was PBMCs spiked with cells of the T cell clone KT2. The origin of the receptors is a human donor. The CDR3 runs from the conserved cysteine through the conserved F or W. D genes are given only for firm matches. Only some rows state a clone size, as once, few, many or a class for expanded clones.

TRBV14	few	TRBJ1-2	TRBD1	CASSRLKKGQAYGYTF	TGTGCCAGCAGCCGACTGAAAAAGGGACAGGCCTATGGCTACACCTTC
TRBV7-3	few	TRBJ2-1	-	CASSSSGLNEQFF	TGTGCCAGCAGCTCCTCGGGCCTCAATGAGCAGTTCTTC
TRBV5-4	-	TRBJ2-1	TRBD2	CASSLPGLAGDNEQFF	TGTGCCAGCAGCTTGCCGGGACTAGCGGGAGATAATGAGCAGTTCTTC
TRBV20-1	medium-sized	TRBJ2-7	-	CSARDRDYEQYF	TGCAGTGCTAGAGACAGGGACTACGAGCAGTACTTC
TRBV18	few	TRBJ1-2	-	CASSPGDGLDGYTF	TGTGCCAGCTCACCAGGTGACGGCCTTGATGGCTACACCTTC
TRBV7-2	-	TRBJ2-3	-	CASSPNLLGRDTQYF	TGTGCCAGCAGCCCCAATCTCCTAGGGAGAGATACGCAGTATTTT
TRBV5-1	-	TRBJ1-3	TRBD1	CASSTTGQGIGNTIYF	TGCGCCAGCAGCACTACGGGACAGGGGATCGGAAACACCATATATTTT
TRBV6-1	-	TRBJ2-3	-	CASWGRTDTQYF	TGTGCCAGCTGGGGTCGCACAGATACGCAGTATTTT
TRBV7-8	few	TRBJ1-1	-	CASSFKSTEAFF	TGTGCCAGCAGCTTCAAAAGCACTGAAGCTTTCTTT
TRBV6-1	many	TRBJ2-3	-	CASRKRAGWGDTQYF	TGTGCCAGCAGGAAAAGGGCAGGGTGGGGAGATACGCAGTATTTT
TRBV27	-	TRBJ2-7	TRBD2	CASSLRERLEQYF	TGTGCCAGCAGTTTGCGGGAGCGTCTCGAGCAGTACTTC
TRBV29-1	few	TRBJ1-1	-	CSVVLVGGHTEAFF	TGCAGCGTTGTTCTCGTTGGGGGGCACACTGAAGCTTTCTTT
TRBV10-3	few	TRBJ2-7	-	CAIRQPPYEQYF	TGTGCCATCAGACAGCCTCCCTACGAGCAGTACTTC
TRBV20-1	medium-sized	TRBJ2-5	TRBD1	CSARAGQEQETQYF	TGCAGTGCTAGGGCGGGACAGGAGCAAGAGACCCAGTACTTC
TRBV20-1	medium-sized	TRBJ2-7	TRBD1	CSAQDRQSSYEQYF	TGCAGTGCCCAGGACAGGCAGAGCTCCTACGAGCAGTACTTC
TRBV6-5	few	TRBJ1-3	-	CASTMGGSGNTIYF	TGTGCCAGCACCATGGGTGGATCTGGAAACACCATATATTTT
TRBV11-2	few	TRBJ2-5	-	CASSFPRGETQYF	TGTGCCAGCAGCTTCCCCAGGGGAGAGACCCAGTACTTC
TRBV2	once	TRBJ1-6	-	CASSDQGTRNSPLHF	TGTGCCAGCAGTGACCAGGGAACTCGGAATTCACCCCTCCACTTT
TRBV2	few	TRBJ2-3	-	CASSRDSTDTQYF	TGTGCCAGCAGTCGTGACAGCACAGATACGCAGTATTTT
TRBV10-2	few	TRBJ2-5	TRBD2	CASRRTSGGVDETQYF	TGCGCCAGCAGGCGGACTAGCGGGGGGGTAGATGAGACCCAGTACTTC
TRBV7-9	-	TRBJ2-7	TRBD2	CASSPPLGTSLGNEQYF	TGTGCCAGCAGCCCCCCACTCGGGACTAGCCTCGGGAACGAGCAGTACTTC
TRBV3-1	few	TRBJ2-2	-	CASSQKGGTGELFF	TGTGCCAGCAGTCAGAAAGGAGGCACCGGGGAGCTGTTTTTT
TRBV13	-	TRBJ2-5	TRBD1	CASSSDREETQYF	TGTGCCAGCAGCTCGGACAGGGAAGAGACCCAGTACTTC
TRBV12-3/TRBV12-4	many	TRBJ1-1	-	CASASTGNTEAFF	TGTGCCAGCGCGTCCACAGGGAACACTGAAGCTTTCTTT
TRBV14	many	TRBJ2-7	-	CASSQDSATYEQYF	TGTGCCAGCAGCCAAGATAGCGCCACCTACGAGCAGTACTTC
TRBV4-3	many	TRBJ2-7	-	CASSPGSGPAYEQYF	TGCGCCAGCAGCCCCGGCTCAGGGCCCGCCTACGAGCAGTACTTC
TRBV12-3/TRBV12-4	-	TRBJ1-1	-	CASSLGLVAFF	TGTGCCAGCAGTTTAGGACTCGTTGCTTTCTTT
TRBV6-6	medium-sized	TRBJ1-5	-	CASSLRRQHQPQHF	TGTGCCAGCAGTTTAAGAAGACAGCATCAGCCCCAGCATTTT
TRBV20-1	few	TRBJ1-3	-	CSARSLSGNTIYF	TGCAGTGCTAGGAGCCTCTCTGGAAACACCATATATTTT
TRBV7-2	many	TRBJ1-2	-	CASSGGFYGYTF	TGTGCCAGCAGCGGAGGGTTCTATGGCTACACCTTC